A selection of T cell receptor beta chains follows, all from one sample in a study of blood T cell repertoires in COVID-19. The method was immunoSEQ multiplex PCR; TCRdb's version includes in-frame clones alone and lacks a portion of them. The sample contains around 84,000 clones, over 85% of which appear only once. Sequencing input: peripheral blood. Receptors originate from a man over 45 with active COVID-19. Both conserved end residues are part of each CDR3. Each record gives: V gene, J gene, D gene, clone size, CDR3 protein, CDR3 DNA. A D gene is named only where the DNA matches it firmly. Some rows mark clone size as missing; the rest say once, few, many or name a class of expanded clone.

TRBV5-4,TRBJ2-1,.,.,CASSLDGGGDNEQFF,TGTGCCAGCAGCTTGGATGGCGGAGGAGACAATGAGCAGTTCTTC
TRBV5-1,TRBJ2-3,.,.,CASSDLQTDTQYF,TGCGCCAGCAGCGACCTACAGACAGATACGCAGTATTTT
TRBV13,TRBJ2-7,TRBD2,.,CASSLGRELPEQYF,TGTGCCAGCAGCTTAGGGCGGGAGCTCCCCGAGCAGTACTTC
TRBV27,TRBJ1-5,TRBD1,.,CASSLPRDRLGQAGPNQPQHF,TGTGCCAGCAGTTTACCGCGGGACAGGCTGGGCCAAGCGGGCCCCAATCAGCCCCAGCATTTT
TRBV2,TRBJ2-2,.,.,CASRKGKNTGELFF,TGTGCCAGCAGGAAGGGGAAGAACACCGGGGAGCTGTTTTTT
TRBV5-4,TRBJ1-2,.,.,CASSYRQEYGYTF,TGTGCCAGCAGCTATAGACAGGAGTATGGCTACACCTTC
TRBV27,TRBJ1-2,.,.,CASRKTPKTGFRGYGYTF,TGTGCCAGCAGAAAGACACCAAAAACAGGGTTTAGAGGCTATGGCTACACCTTC
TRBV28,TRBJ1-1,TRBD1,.,CASSPALTGGVTEAFF,TGTGCCAGCAGCCCTGCCTTGACAGGGGGCGTCACTGAAGCTTTCTTT
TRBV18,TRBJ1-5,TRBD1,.,CASSTGPTGVQPQHF,TGTGCCAGCTCGACGGGACCCACAGGGGTACAGCCCCAGCATTTT
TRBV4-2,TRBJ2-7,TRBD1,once,CASSQATGQGGFREQYF,TGTGCCAGCAGCCAAGCTACGGGACAGGGTGGATTTAGGGAGCAGTACTTC
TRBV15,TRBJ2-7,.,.,CATSRDRLSYEQYF,TGTGCCACCAGCAGAGACAGGCTTTCCTACGAGCAGTACTTC
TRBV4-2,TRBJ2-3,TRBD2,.,CASSHGGLAGASDTQYF,TGTGCCAGCAGCCATGGCGGACTAGCGGGGGCCTCAGATACGCAGTATTTT
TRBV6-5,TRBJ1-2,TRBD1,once,CASSTGGGGGYGYTF,TGTGCCAGCAGTACAGGGGGCGGGGGCGGCTATGGCTACACCTTC
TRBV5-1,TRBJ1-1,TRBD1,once,CASSRRDRDLNTEAFF,TGCGCCAGCAGCAGACGGGACAGGGATTTGAACACTGAAGCTTTCTTT
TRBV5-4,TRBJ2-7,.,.,CASSFNRGSYEQYF,TGTGCCAGCAGCTTTAATAGGGGGTCCTACGAGCAGTACTTC
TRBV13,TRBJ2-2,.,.,CASSLGSAGELFF,TGTGCCAGCAGCTTAGGTTCGGCCGGGGAGCTGTTTTTT
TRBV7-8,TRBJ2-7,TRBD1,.,CASSLRRDRDYEQYF,TGTGCCAGCAGCTTAAGGCGGGACAGGGACTACGAGCAGTACTTC
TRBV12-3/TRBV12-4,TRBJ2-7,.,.,CASSWSEYEQYF,TGTGCCAGCAGTTGGAGCGAGTACGAGCAGTACTTC
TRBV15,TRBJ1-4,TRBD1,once,CATSRGFGQEDEKLFF,TGTGCCACCAGCAGGGGATTCGGACAGGAGGATGAAAAACTGTTTTTT
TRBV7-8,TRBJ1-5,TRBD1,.,CASSLAPNRQGGQPQHF,TGTGCCAGCAGCTTAGCGCCGAACAGACAGGGCGGCCAGCCCCAGCATTTT
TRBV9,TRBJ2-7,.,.,CASSVAPSPSYEQYF,TGTGCCAGCAGCGTAGCTCCTAGCCCCTCCTACGAGCAGTACTTC
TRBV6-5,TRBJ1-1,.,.,CASGPGQTNTEAFF,TGTGCCAGTGGGCCGGGACAAACGAACACTGAAGCTTTCTTT
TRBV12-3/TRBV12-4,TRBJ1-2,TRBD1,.,CASTDRAYGYTF,TGTGCCAGCACCGACAGGGCCTATGGCTACACCTTC
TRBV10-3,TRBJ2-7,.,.,CAISDPYSYEQYF,TGTGCCATCAGTGACCCGTACTCCTACGAGCAGTACTTC
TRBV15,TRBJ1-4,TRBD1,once,CATSGASRGVEKLFF,TGTGCCACCTCGGGAGCTAGCAGGGGGGTGGAAAAACTGTTTTTT
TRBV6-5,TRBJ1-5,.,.,CASRPDRNNQPQHF,TGTGCCAGCAGGCCAGACAGGAATAATCAGCCCCAGCATTTT
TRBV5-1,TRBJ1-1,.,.,CASSPTGNTEAFF,TGCGCCAGCAGCCCGACAGGGAACACTGAAGCTTTCTTT